These T cell receptor beta chains were read from a single sample in a study of T cell repertoires in cytomegalovirus infection. TCRdb called the reads again in MiXCR, with one record for every CDR3 protein. The sample has some 200,000 distinct CDR3 sequences, 8% to 10% seen once; the top ten hold roughly 4.8%. The material sequenced was PBMCs. Receptors originate from a human donor in good health (CMV status not recorded). Some clones in this sample may be carry-over from other donors' samples. CDR3s include the opening cysteine and the closing phenylalanine or tryptophan. Fields, in order: V gene, clone size, D gene, J gene, CDR3 protein, CDR3 DNA. A D gene is named only where the DNA matches it firmly. The size of a clone is reported for some rows only, either as once, few or many, or as a class for expanded clones.

TRBV2,NA,NA,TRBJ2-7,CASSVGTTEQYF,TGTGCCAGCAGTGTCGGGACAACGGAACAGTACTTC
TRBV23-1,many,TRBD2,TRBJ2-7,CASSPDKNSGSRYEQYF,TGCGCCAGCAGTCCAGACAAGAATAGCGGGAGTAGATACGAGCAGTACTTC
TRBV4-1,few,NA,TRBJ1-2,CASSQGLTVQSYGYTF,TGCGCCAGCAGCCAGGGCCTGACAGTCCAATCCTATGGCTACACCTTC
TRBV6-2/TRBV6-3,many,TRBD2,TRBJ2-1,CASSYFSLAGGPGEQFF,TGTGCCAGCAGTTACTTCTCACTAGCGGGAGGGCCAGGTGAGCAGTTCTTC
TRBV19,many,NA,TRBJ1-5,CASSAIRTVSNQPQHF,TGTGCCAGTAGTGCGATCCGGACAGTGTCGAATCAGCCCCAGCATTTT
TRBV7-8,many,NA,TRBJ1-5,CASSLVEGQKPQHF,TGTGCCAGCAGCTTAGTCGAAGGACAAAAGCCCCAGCATTTT
TRBV7-2,many,TRBD1,TRBJ1-5,CASSTGQGANQPQHF,TGTGCCAGCAGTACAGGACAGGGGGCCAATCAGCCCCAGCATTTT
TRBV29-1,many,TRBD2,TRBJ2-5,CSAVRGVRETQYF,TGCAGCGCGGTACGGGGGGTCAGAGAGACCCAGTACTTC
TRBV7-2,many,NA,TRBJ1-6,CASSLEAGYNSPLHF,TGTGCCAGCAGCTTAGAAGCGGGGTACAATTCACCCCTCCACTTT
TRBV7-2,many,NA,TRBJ2-3,CASSPGAGDTQYF,TGTGCCAGCAGCCCGGGAGCCGGAGATACGCAGTATTTT
TRBV2,few,TRBD2,TRBJ2-5,CASSADSGSGETQYF,TGTGCCAGCAGTGCCGACAGCGGGAGCGGAGAGACCCAGTACTTC
TRBV4-2,few,NA,TRBJ1-5,CASSQELRGGQPQHF,TGTGCCAGCAGCCAGGAGCTTAGGGGCGGCCAGCCCCAGCATTTT
TRBV28,many,NA,TRBJ1-2,CASKGRQIVYTF,TGTGCCAGCAAGGGGAGACAAATAGTCTACACCTTC
TRBV2,NA,NA,TRBJ2-1,CAITFYNEQFF,TGTGCCATTACTTTCTACAATGAGCAGTTCTTC
TRBV9,few,TRBD1,TRBJ2-1,CASSEHRGFDEQFF,TGTGCCAGCAGCGAACACAGGGGATTCGATGAGCAGTTCTTC
TRBV7-7,many,NA,TRBJ2-5,CASSWTYQETQYF,TGTGCCAGCAGCTGGACATATCAAGAGACCCAGTACTTC
TRBV24-1,many,TRBD1,TRBJ1-2,CATSDRGNYGYTF,TGTGCCACCAGCGACAGGGGAAACTATGGCTACACCTTC
TRBV6-5,few,NA,TRBJ1-1,CASSWGLPNTEAFF,TGTGCCAGCAGTTGGGGACTTCCGAACACTGAAGCTTTCTTT